Below, one T cell receptor beta chain is given with its context. The specificity of this receptor is unknown. Per-base qualities were not stored, and no clone one base away is much larger. This specimen belongs to a study of OX40 agonist ivuxolimab in advanced cancers. For context, the study as a whole: The costimulatory receptor OX40 (CD134) was targeted by ivuxolimab, a fully human IgG2 agonistic monoclonal antibody. Among the roughly 50 dose-escalation patients, about 19 had hepatocellular carcinoma, 15 or so melanoma, 9 renal cell carcinoma and 9 head and neck cancer. Intravenous ivuxolimab was administered to patients every 2 weeks at six dose levels: 0.01, 0.1, 0.3, 1.5, 3 and 10 mg/kg. The paper describes the monotherapy dose-escalation part (N ≈ 51 patients) of the phase I trial of ivuxolimab. Prior anti-PD-1, anti-PD-L1 or anti-CTLA-4 therapy was permitted, and 30% to 50% of dose-escalation patients had received checkpoint inhibitors. A male proportion of 82.7% and a mean age of about 60 years, ranging from roughly 20 to 80, were recorded for the dose-escalation cohort. Partial responses occurred in three dose-escalation patients: two with cutaneous melanoma and one with hepatocellular carcinoma. Peripheral TCRbeta sequencing aimed to test whether ivuxolimab altered TCR sequence diversity and caused clonal T-cell expansion.

From the germline V gene, CDR1 is SGHAT and CDR2 is FQNNGV. The CDR3 sequence holds 18 residues, the cysteine and phenylalanine included. The CDR3 DNA has 54 bases and is translated from base 1. Relative to germline, V is missing 1 base and J is missing 1 base, with 7 bases of the junction outside any gene match. General findings and caveats noted by the study authors: In partial responders in the 0.1-3.0 mg/kg groups, normalized peripheral clonal expansion was found to be among the lowest, especially among CD8+ T cells. At doses of 0.1 to 3.0 mg/kg, clonal expansion of both CD4+ and CD8+ T cells in blood was seen between baseline and week 6. Antigen specificity was not determined for the clonally expanded peripheral T cells. Low levels of normalized T-cell clonal expansion were also seen in some nonresponding patients. After ivuxolimab, expanded clones were on average more numerous among CD8+ T cells than among CD4+ T cells.

Genomic DNA was isolated from the sorted cells so that the TCRbeta CDR3 region could be sequenced. TCRbeta CDR3 regions were sequenced using the immunoSEQ Assay. TCRdb took over this immuneACCESS table, retaining in-frame rearrangements with V and J assigned. Such tables are incomplete; in checked studies, under half of the missing clones stem from an unresolved V gene, and the remainder is unexplained. The table for this sample lists 90,000 to 100,000 clones; more than 85% of them were counted only once. The leading ten clones occupy 0.82% of the sample. Patients with autoimmune disease history or receiving systemic immunosuppression were excluded from the trial. Peripheral blood for TCR sequencing was collected from all dose cohorts at baseline, on cycle 4 day 1, and on cycle 7 day 1. The samples were taken from a phase I, first-in-human, multicenter, open-label dose-escalation trial of ivuxolimab. Adults with locally advanced or metastatic melanoma, renal cell carcinoma, hepatocellular carcinoma or head and neck squamous cell carcinoma were enrolled in the trial. Before TCR sequencing, CD4+ T cells and CD8+ T cells were sorted from peripheral blood as separate populations.

The clonotype comes from an adult with an advanced solid tumor such as melanoma, head and neck, liver or kidney cancer. Sample: CD4+ or CD8+ T cells sorted from blood, taken in a trial of the OX40 agonist ivuxolimab. This chain is built from TRBV11-2 and TRBJ2-1; a stretch of 10 junction bases matches TRBD2. The CDR3 in this case is CASSLVGLAASSYNEQFF. In nucleotides, the sequence is TGTGCCAGCAGCTTAGTTGGACTAGCGGCCTCTTCCTACAATGAGCAGTTCTTC. The full variable domain, completed from the reference TRBV11-2 and TRBJ2-1 proteins outside the CDR3, reads EAGVAQSPRYKIIEKRQSVAFWCNPISGHATLYWYQQILGQGPKLLIQFQNNGVVDDSQLPKDRFSAERLKGVDSTLKIQPAKLEDSAVYLCASSLVGLAASSYNEQFFGPGTRLTVL.